This TCR beta chain comes out of a study of blood T cell repertoires in COVID-19. For the study at large: The origin of the acute and convalescent COVID-19 samples was the United States, Italy and Spain. PBMCs, B-cell-depleted T cells, or T cells were the source of the cDNA or gDNA that made up the material.

This clone has only a few counts. The assay was immunoSEQ multiplex PCR, and TCRdb's table has in-frame clones only and misses some. In the table there are about 140,000 clones, around 81% of which are singletons. The sequenced material came from peripheral blood. This sequence was found in a woman aged 60-70 years with active or convalescent COVID-19.

The CDR3 nucleotides read TGTGCCAGTACCCCATGGGCCACCGAGGGAACAGATACGCAGTATTTT. Translation gives CASTPWATEGTDTQYF. J is TRBJ2-3 and V is TRBV19; perhaps TRBD2 as D (5 bases). The V end lost 7 bases, the J end lost 3 bases, and 20 bases lay between the germline ends. The CDR3 contains 16 residues. Germline-derived CDR1 and CDR2 are LNHDA and SQIVND (reference sequence).